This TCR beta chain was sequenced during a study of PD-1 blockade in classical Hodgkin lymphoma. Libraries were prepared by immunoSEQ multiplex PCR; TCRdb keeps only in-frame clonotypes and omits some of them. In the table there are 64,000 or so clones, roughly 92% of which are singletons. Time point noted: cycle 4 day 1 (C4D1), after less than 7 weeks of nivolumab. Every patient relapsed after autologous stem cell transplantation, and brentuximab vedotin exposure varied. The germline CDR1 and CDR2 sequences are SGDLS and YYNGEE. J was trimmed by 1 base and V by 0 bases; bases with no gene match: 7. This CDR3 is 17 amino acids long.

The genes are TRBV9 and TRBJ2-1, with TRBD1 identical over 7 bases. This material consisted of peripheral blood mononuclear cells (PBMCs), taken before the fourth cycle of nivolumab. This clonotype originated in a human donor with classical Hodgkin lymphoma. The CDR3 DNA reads TGTGCCAGCAGCGTAGGCCGGACAGGCCGTTCCTACAATGAGCAGTTCTTC. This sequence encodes CASSVGRTGRSYNEQFF.